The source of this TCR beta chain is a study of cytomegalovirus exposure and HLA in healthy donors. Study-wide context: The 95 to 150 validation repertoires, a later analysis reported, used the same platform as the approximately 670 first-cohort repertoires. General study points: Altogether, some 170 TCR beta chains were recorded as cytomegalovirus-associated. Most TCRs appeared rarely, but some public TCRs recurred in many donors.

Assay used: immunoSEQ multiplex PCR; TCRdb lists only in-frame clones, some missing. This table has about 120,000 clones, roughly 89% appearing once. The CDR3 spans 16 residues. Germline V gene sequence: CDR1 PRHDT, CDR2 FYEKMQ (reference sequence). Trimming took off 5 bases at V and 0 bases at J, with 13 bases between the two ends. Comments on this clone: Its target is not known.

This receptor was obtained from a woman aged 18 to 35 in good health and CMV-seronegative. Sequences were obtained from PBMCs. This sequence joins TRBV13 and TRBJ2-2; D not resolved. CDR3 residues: CASSPRRGANTGELFF. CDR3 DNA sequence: TGTGCCAGCAGCCCCCGGCGCGGCGCGAACACCGGGGAGCTGTTTTTT.